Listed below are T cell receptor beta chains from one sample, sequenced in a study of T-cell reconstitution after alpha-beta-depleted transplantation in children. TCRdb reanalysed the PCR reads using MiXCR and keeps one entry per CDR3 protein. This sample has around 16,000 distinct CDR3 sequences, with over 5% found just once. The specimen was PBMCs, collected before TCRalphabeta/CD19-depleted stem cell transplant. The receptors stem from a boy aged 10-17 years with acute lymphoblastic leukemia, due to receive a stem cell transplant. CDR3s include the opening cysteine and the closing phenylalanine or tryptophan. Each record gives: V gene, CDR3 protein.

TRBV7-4,CASSLMCTEAFF
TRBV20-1,CSARAQPNTEAFF
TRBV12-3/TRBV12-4,CASSRWGENYGYTF
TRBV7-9,CASSKTEGNTIYF
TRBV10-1,CASSELRSTGELFF
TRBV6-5,CASSYQGTAEAFF
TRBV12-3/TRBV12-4,CASSKRETAGYEQYF
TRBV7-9,CASSSTGTNYGYTF
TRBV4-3,CASSQVAGGLTDTQYF
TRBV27,CASSLFWGAKVNTQYF